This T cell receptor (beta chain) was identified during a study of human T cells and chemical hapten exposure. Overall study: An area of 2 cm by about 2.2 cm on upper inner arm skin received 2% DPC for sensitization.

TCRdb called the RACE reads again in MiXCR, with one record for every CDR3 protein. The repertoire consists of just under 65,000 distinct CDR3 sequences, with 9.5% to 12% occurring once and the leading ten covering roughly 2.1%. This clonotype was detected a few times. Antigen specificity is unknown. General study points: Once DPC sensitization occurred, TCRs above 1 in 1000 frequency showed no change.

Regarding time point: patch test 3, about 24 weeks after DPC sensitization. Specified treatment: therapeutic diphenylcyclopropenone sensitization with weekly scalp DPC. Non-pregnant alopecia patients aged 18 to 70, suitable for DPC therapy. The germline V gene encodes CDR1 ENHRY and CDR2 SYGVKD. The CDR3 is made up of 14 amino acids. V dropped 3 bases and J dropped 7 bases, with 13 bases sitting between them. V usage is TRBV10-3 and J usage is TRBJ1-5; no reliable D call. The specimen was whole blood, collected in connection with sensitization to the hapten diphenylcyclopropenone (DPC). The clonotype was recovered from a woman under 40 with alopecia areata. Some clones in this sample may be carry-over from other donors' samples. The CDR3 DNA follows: TGTGCCATCAGTGACAGCGACGGCAGCCAGCCCCAGCATTTT. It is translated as CAISDSDGSQPQHF.